This T cell receptor (beta chain) came from a study of tumor-infiltrating lymphocytes in primary liver carcinoma. In the study overall: Productive TCRbeta read yields ran from roughly 4 to 7.5 million per sample and were similar between tissues.

V lost 8 bases, J lost 3 bases, and 11 bases lay in between. CDR3 length: 13 amino acids. Germline V gene lookup returns CDR1 MNHNS and CDR2 SASEGT. This clonotype is labeled as medium-sized (0.01 to 0.1%). Co-extracting RNA and DNA was done with 20-30 mg of unsorted bulk tissue as input. A constant-region primer primed TCR beta cDNA synthesis from roughly 510 ng of total RNA. It was through three nested multiplex PCR rounds of slightly modified ARM-PCR that TCR beta libraries arose. TRBV1-TRBV30 forward and Cbeta reverse primers drove the first two approximately 10-cycle rounds. TCRdb recomputed calls from the multiplex PCR reads with MiXCR, one row per CDR3 protein. This table has about 50,000 distinct CDR3 sequences, around 77% appearing once.

The J gene is TRBJ2-1, the V gene TRBV6-1, with a possible D match to TRBD1 (6 bases). The sequenced material came from liver tumor tissue from sampling region 5. The subset denotes: tumor region T5, tumor centre. The TCR was taken from a middle-aged man with primary liver carcinoma and hepatitis B virus infection. The DNA for the CDR3 is TGTGCCAGCCTCCAACAGGGCTACAATGAGCAGTTCTTC. Encoded protein: CASLQQGYNEQFF.